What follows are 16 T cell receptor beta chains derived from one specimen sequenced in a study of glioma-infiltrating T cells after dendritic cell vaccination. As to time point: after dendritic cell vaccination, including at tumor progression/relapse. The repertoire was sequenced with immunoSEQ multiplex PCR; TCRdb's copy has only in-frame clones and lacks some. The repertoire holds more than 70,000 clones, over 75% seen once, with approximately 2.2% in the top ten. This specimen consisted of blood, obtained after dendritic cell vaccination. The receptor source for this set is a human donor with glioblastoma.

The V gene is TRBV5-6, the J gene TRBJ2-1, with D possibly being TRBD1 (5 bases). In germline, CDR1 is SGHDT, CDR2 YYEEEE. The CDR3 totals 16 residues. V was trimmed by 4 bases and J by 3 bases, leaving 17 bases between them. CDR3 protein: CASSALGAQHYNEQFF. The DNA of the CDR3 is TGTGCCAGCAGCGCCCTAGGGGCGCAACACTACAATGAGCAGTTCTTC.

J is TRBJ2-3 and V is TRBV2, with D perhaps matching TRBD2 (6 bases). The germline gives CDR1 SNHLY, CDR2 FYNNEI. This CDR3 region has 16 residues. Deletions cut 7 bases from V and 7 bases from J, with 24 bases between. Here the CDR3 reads CASTPPGDFLINTQYF. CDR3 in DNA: TGTGCCAGCACCCCACCCGGGGACTTCCTTATTAATACGCAGTATTTT.

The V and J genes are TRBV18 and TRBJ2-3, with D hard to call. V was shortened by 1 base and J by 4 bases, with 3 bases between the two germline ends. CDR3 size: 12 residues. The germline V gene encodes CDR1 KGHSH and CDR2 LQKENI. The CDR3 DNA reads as TGTGCCAGCTCACCACGAGCAGATACGCAGTATTTT. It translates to CASSPRADTQYF. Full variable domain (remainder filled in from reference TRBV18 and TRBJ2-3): NAGVMQNPRHLVRRRGQEARLRCSPMKGHSHVYWYRQLPEEGLKFMVYLQKENIIDESGMPKERFSAEFPKEGPSILRIQQVVRGDSAAYFCASSPRADTQYFGPGTRLTVL.

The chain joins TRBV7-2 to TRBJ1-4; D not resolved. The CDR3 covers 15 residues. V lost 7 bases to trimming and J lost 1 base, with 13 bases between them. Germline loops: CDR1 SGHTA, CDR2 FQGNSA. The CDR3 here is CASTSTGRTNEKLFF. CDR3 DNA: TGTGCCAGCACCTCAACCGGGAGAACTAATGAAAAACTGTTTTTT. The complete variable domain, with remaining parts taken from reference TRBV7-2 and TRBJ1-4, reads GAGVSQSPSNKVTEKGKDVELRCDPISGHTALYWYRQSLGQGLEFLIYFQGNSAPDKSGLPSDRFSAERTGGSVSTLTIQRTQQEDSAVYLCASTSTGRTNEKLFFGSGTQLSVL.

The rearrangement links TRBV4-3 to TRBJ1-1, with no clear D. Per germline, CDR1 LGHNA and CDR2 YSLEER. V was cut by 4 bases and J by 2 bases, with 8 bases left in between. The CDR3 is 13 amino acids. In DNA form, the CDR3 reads TGCGCCAGCAGCCGCAGCGGAAACACTGAAGCTTTCTTT. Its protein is CASSRSGNTEAFF.

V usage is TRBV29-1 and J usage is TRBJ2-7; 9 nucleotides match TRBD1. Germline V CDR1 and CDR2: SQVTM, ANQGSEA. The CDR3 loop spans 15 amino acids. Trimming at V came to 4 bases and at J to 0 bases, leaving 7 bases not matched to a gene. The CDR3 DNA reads TGCAGCGTTGTTGGGGAGACAGGGGGCTCCTACGAGCAGTACTTC. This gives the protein CSVVGETGGSYEQYF.

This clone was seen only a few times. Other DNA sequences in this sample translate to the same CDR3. The CDR3 DNA reads as TGTGCCAGTAGTATAGGGCAGGGGTACACTGAAGCTTTCTTT. Translation gives CASSIGQGYTEAFF. This sequence joins TRBV19 and TRBJ1-1; TRBD1 might be the D (6 bases). The CDR3 has 14 residues. CDR1 and CDR2 from the germline V gene are LNHDA and SQIVND (reference sequence). V lost 1 base and J 3 bases, leaving 9 bases between the germline ends. The full variable domain, rest sourced from reference TRBV19 and TRBJ1-1, is DGGITQSPKYLFRKEGQNVTLSCEQNLNHDAMYWYRQDPGQGLRLIYYSQIVNDFQKGDIAEGYSVSREKKESFPLTVTSAQKNPTAFYLCASSIGQGYTEAFFGQGTRLTVV.

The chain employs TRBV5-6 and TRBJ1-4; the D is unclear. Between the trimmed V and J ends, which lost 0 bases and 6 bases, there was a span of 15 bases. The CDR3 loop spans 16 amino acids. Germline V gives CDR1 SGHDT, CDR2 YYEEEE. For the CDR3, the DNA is TGTGCCAGCAGCTTGGAACCCGGGGTTCGGGATGAAAAACTGTTTTTT. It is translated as CASSLEPGVRDEKLFF.

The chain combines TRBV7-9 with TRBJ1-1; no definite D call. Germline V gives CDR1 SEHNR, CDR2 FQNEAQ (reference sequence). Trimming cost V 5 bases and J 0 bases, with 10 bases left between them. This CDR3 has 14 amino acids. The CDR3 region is CASSDNFMNTEAFF. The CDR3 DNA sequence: TGTGCCAGCAGCGATAACTTCATGAACACTGAAGCTTTCTTT. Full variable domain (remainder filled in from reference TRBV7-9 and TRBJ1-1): DTGVSQNPRHKITKRGQNVTFRCDPISEHNRLYWYRQTLGQGPEFLTYFQNEAQLEKSRLLSDRFSAERPKGSFSTLEIQRTEQGDSAMYLCASSDNFMNTEAFFGQGTRLTVV.

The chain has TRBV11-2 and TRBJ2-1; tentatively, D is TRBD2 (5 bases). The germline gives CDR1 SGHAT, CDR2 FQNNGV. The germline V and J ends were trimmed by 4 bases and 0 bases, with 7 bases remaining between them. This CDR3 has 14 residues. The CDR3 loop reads CASSYGDSYNEQFF. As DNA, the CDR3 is TGTGCCAGCAGCTACGGGGACTCCTACAATGAGCAGTTCTTC.

CDR3 DNA: TGTGCCATCAGTGTCGCAGGGGAAGAGACCCAGTACTTC. Amino acids: CAISVAGEETQYF. The chain uses TRBV10-3 and TRBJ2-5, with D perhaps matching TRBD1 (6 bases). V was shortened by 4 bases and J by 3 bases, with 9 bases between the two germline ends. Germline assignment: CDR1 ENHRY and CDR2 SYGVKD. The CDR3 consists of 13 residues.

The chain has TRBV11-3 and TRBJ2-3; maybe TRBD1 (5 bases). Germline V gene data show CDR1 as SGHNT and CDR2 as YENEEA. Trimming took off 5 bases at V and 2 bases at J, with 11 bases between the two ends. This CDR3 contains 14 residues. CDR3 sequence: CASSPQGTTDTQYF. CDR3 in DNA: TGTGCCAGCAGCCCCCAGGGTACCACAGATACGCAGTATTTT.

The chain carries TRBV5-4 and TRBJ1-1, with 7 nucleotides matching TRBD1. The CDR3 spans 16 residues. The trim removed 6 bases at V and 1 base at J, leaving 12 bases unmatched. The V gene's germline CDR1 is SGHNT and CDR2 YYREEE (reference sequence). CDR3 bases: TGTGCCAGCAACCACGATTTGGGACAGTCGAACACTGAAGCTTTCTTT. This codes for CASNHDLGQSNTEAFF.

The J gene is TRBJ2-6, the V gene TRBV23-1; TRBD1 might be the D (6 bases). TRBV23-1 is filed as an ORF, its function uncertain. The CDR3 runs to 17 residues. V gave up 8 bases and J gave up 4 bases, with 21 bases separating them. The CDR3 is CASRRPGEGAGANVLTF. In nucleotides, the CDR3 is TGCGCCAGCCGCCGTCCAGGGGAAGGCGCCGGGGCCAACGTCCTGACTTTC.

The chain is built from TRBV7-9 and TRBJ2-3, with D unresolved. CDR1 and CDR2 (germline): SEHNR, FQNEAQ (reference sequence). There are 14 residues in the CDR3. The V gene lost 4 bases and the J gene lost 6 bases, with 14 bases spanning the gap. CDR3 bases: TGTGCCAGCAGCTCCGACTCTCGATGGGATACGCAGTATTTT. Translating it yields CASSSDSRWDTQYF.

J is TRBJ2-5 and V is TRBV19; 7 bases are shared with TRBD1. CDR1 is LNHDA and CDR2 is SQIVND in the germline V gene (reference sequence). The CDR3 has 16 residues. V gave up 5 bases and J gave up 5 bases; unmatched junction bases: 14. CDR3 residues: CASSLHGQVRGETQYF. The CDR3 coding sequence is TGTGCCAGTAGTCTTCACGGACAGGTTCGAGGCGAGACCCAGTACTTC.